The 18 T cell receptor beta chains listed next were all sequenced from one sample in a study of glioma-infiltrating T cells. TCR alpha and beta CDR3 regions were amplified from RNA using iRepertoire nested multiplex PCR. One entry per CDR3 protein, called by TCRdb with MiXCR from the multiplex PCR reads. The data contain fewer than 500,000 distinct CDR3 sequences, 41% of them seen just once; the ten biggest clones take up 12%. The sequenced material came from glioma tissue, nonneoplastic brain tissue, or PBMCs (not recorded which). These receptors were collected from a human donor with low-grade glioma or glioblastoma, undergoing nonglioma brain surgery, or in good health (not recorded which).

The chain carries TRBV27 and TRBJ2-7; 8 bases agree with TRBD1. The CDR3 totals 16 residues. Germline lookup yields CDR1 MNHEY and CDR2 SMNVEV (reference sequence). Trimming removed 4 bases from V and 5 bases from J; junction bases left unmatched: 13. The CDR3 bases are TGTGCCAGCAGTTCCGCACCAGGGGGCGCGTCCGACGAGCAGTACTTC. Its translation is CASSSAPGGASDEQYF.

The chain carries TRBV28 and TRBJ2-7; 10 nucleotides line up with TRBD2. Germline trimming cut 5 bases from V and 7 bases from J; bases unmatched to any gene: 11. The germline V gene has CDR1 MDHEN and CDR2 SYDVKM. CDR3 length: 15 amino acids. CDR3 nucleotides: TGTGCCAGCAGTCAGGGACTAGCGTCCGACAATGAGCAGTACTTC. Protein: CASSQGLASDNEQYF.

This chain links TRBV5-1 with TRBJ2-2; either TRBD1 or TRBD2 may supply D (5 bases each). CDR1 and CDR2 from the germline V gene are SGHRS and YFSETQ. There are 15 residues in the CDR3. V lost 1 base, J lost 1 base, and 8 bases lay in between. Written as DNA, the CDR3 is TGCGCCAGCAGCTTGACGGGGCGGAACACCGGGGAGCTGTTTTTT. Translated, it gives CASSLTGRNTGELFF.

Concerning this clonotype itself: Being one base from a much bigger clone, this may be a read error. The chain employs TRBV28 and TRBJ2-3; unclear D gene. Looked up from germline, CDR1 is MDHEN and CDR2 is SYDVKM. The CDR3 length is 15 residues. This chain's CDR3 is CAGSLHIPNTDTQYF. The CDR3, as DNA: TGTGCCGGCAGTTTACATATCCCAAACACAGATACGCAGTATTTT.

The chain joins TRBV19 to TRBJ2-1, with TRBD2 matching 14 bases. Germline V gives CDR1 LNHDA, CDR2 SQIVND (reference sequence). CDR3 length: 17 residues. After removal of 9 bases from V and 4 bases from J, the junction contained 11 bases not matched to a gene. DNA for the CDR3: TGTGCCAGCAAACCGGGACTAGCGGGAGTGGGGTACAATGAGCAGTTCTTC. This translates into CASKPGLAGVGYNEQFF.

The rearrangement uses TRBV7-2 and TRBJ1-3, with 7 bases fitting TRBD1. The V segment lost 2 bases and the J segment 3 bases; nucleotides outside the gene matches: 4. The CDR3 sequence is 15 residues long. CDR1 is SGHTA, CDR2 FQGNSA, per germline. CDR3: CASSLRGGHGNTIYF. As DNA, the CDR3 is TGTGCCAGCAGCTTAAGAGGGGGCCATGGAAACACCATATATTTT.

V and J are TRBV28 and TRBJ1-2, with TRBD1 identical over 7 bases. CDR3 size: 14 residues. Trimming at V came to 6 bases and at J to 8 bases, leaving 12 bases not matched to a gene. Germline assignment: CDR1 MDHEN and CDR2 SYDVKM. This chain's CDR3 is CASSTIPGTEGYTF. The DNA for the CDR3 is TGTGCCAGCAGCACAATACCCGGGACAGAGGGCTACACCTTC.

There are many counts of this clonotype. The rearrangement joins TRBV27 to TRBJ2-7; D call uncertain. The CDR3 consists of 15 residues. Between the trimmed V and J ends, which lost 4 bases and 3 bases, there was a span of 16 bases. Germline loops: CDR1 MNHEY, CDR2 SMNVEV (reference sequence). CDR3 amino acids: CASSSPLRFGYEQYF. DNA for the CDR3: TGTGCCAGCAGTTCTCCACTAAGGTTCGGCTACGAGCAGTACTTC.

Only a few counts were recorded for this clonotype. This sequence joins TRBV10-3 and TRBJ1-1; D not certain. The CDR3 length is 16 residues. V gave up 0 bases and J gave up 1 base, with 12 bases separating them. The germline V gene encodes CDR1 ENHRY and CDR2 SYGVKD. The CDR3 coding sequence is TGTGCCATCAGTGAGTCGACGAGAGGTCGGAACACTGAAGCTTTCTTT. Translating it yields CAISESTRGRNTEAFF.

The V gene is TRBV28, the J gene TRBJ2-1; 7 bases match TRBD2. CDR3 length: 15 residues. The trim removed 4 bases at V and 7 bases at J, leaving 10 bases unmatched. Germline V gives CDR1 MDHEN, CDR2 SYDVKM. CDR3 coding DNA: TGTGCCAGCAGTTCATCCTCGGTGGGGGGGAATGAGCAGTTCTTC. It is translated as CASSSSSVGGNEQFF.

This clonotype came up many times. The chain employs TRBV27 and TRBJ2-1; 7 nucleotides agree with TRBD1. CDR1 is MNHEY and CDR2 is SMNVEV in the germline V gene (reference sequence). The junction had 12 bases not matched to a gene; V was cut back by 8 bases and J by 2 bases. CDR3 length: 16 amino acids. CDR3 DNA sequence: TGTGCCAGCGGGCGACAGGGTTTCGGAACCTACAATGAGCAGTTCTTC. Translation gives CASGRQGFGTYNEQFF.

The chain uses TRBV20-1 and TRBJ2-7, with 11 bases that match TRBD2. The CDR3 runs 15 residues. Trimming removed 2 bases from V and 4 bases from J; junction bases left unmatched: 7. Germline V gene lookup returns CDR1 DFQATT and CDR2 SNEGSKA (reference sequence). The CDR3: CSARRTSGSTYEQYF. In DNA, the CDR3 is TGCAGTGCTAGACGTACTAGCGGGAGTACGTACGAGCAGTACTTC.

This clonotype was observed a handful of times. V is TRBV3-1 and J is TRBJ2-1; D possibly corresponds to TRBD2 (5 bases). V dropped 4 bases and J dropped 9 bases, with 7 bases sitting between them. CDR3 length equals 11 residues. Germline assignment: CDR1 LGHDT and CDR2 YNNKEL (reference sequence). The CDR3 protein is CASSPGSEQFF. CDR3 coding DNA: TGTGCCAGCAGCCCGGGAAGTGAGCAGTTCTTC.

V gene TRBV5-4 combines with J gene TRBJ2-7; 7 bases map to TRBD2. The germline CDR1 and CDR2 sequences are SGHNT and YYREEE (reference sequence). This CDR3 contains 15 residues. The junction had 13 bases not matched to a gene; V was cut back by 4 bases and J by 6 bases. The CDR3 DNA follows: TGTGCCAGCAGCCGCCGGGAGGCCCTGGCGATCGAGCAGTACTTC. Amino acids: CASSRREALAIEQYF.

This clonotype was counted a few times. V is TRBV18 and J is TRBJ2-7; 7 bases are shared with TRBD1. V lost 9 bases, J lost 4 bases, and 9 bases stayed unmatched. CDR3 length equals 13 residues. In germline, CDR1 is KGHSH, CDR2 LQKENI. In DNA, the CDR3 is TGTGCCAGTCGACAGGGTTCCCTTTACGAGCAGTACTTC. Its protein is CASRQGSLYEQYF.

CDR3 in DNA: TGTGCCAGCAGCTTAGTTACTGCGGGAGGGCGGGATGAGCAGTTCTTC. Protein sequence: CASSLVTAGGRDEQFF. The V and J genes are TRBV7-2 and TRBJ2-1, with TRBD2 matching over 9 bases. Trimming at V came to 1 base and at J to 8 bases, leaving 9 bases not matched to a gene. This CDR3 contains 16 residues. Germline V gene sequence: CDR1 SGHTA, CDR2 FQGNSA.

This clonotype was seen a handful of times. The CDR3: CASHTRSYNNEQFF. CDR3 sequence (DNA): TGTGCCAGCCATACCAGGAGTTACAACAATGAGCAGTTCTTC. The genes are TRBV28 and TRBJ2-1; the D is unclear. CDR1 and CDR2 from the germline V gene are MDHEN and SYDVKM. V lost 8 bases, J lost 5 bases, and 16 bases lay in between. This CDR3 contains 14 residues.

The chain recombines TRBV5-1 with TRBJ1-6; 10 positions match TRBD1. J lost 8 bases, V lost 2 bases, and 4 bases had no gene match. This CDR3 region has 15 residues. Germline V gives CDR1 SGHRS, CDR2 YFSETQ. For the CDR3, the DNA is TGCGCCAGCAGCTTTCCAGGACAGGGGGATTCACCCCTCCACTTT. Translating gives CASSFPGQGDSPLHF. The full variable domain, in which reference TRBV5-1 and TRBJ1-6 provide the parts outside the CDR3, is KAGVTQTPRYLIKTRGQQVTLSCSPISGHRSVSWYQQTPGQGLQFLFEYFSETQRNKGNFPGRFSGRQFSNSRSEMNVSTLELGDSALYLCASSFPGQGDSPLHFGNGTRLTVT.